This TCR beta chain was identified in a study of tissue T cells after allogeneic stem cell transplantation. Looking at the study overall: CD3+ T cells were flow-sorted when enough cells; otherwise DNA extracted directly.

CDR1 is SGHTA, CDR2 FQGNSA, per germline. Trimming left V 2 bases short and J 6 bases short, with 13 bases between. The CDR3 consists of 15 residues. The repertoire was sequenced with immunoSEQ multiplex PCR; TCRdb's copy has only in-frame clones and lacks some. Of tens of thousands of clones listed, 85% to 90% are singletons. Sequenced material: blood, taken before transplantation. The chain has TRBV7-2 and TRBJ2-2; the D gene is possibly TRBD2 (6 bases). This clonotype was obtained from a woman aged 18-49 years who later had graft-versus-host disease after an allogeneic stem cell transplant. DNA for the CDR3: TGTGCCAGCAGCTTATGGACTACGACCGCCGGGGAGCTGTTTTTT. Amino acids: CASSLWTTTAGELFF.